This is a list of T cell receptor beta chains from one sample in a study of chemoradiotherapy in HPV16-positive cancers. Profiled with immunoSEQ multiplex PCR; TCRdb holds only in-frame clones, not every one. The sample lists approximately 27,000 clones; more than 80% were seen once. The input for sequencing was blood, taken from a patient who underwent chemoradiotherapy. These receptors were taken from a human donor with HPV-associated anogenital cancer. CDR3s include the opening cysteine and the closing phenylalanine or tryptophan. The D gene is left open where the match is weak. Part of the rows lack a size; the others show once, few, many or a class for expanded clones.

DNA: TGTGCCAGCAGTTTATCGAGACTAGCGGAGCAGTACTTC
CDR3: CASSLSRLAEQYF
size: -
V: TRBV27
J: TRBJ2-7
D: TRBD2

DNA: TGCGCCAGCAGCTTGGCAGGGACAGGGTTAGATACGCAGTATTTT
CDR3: CASSLAGTGLDTQYF
size: -
V: TRBV5-1
J: TRBJ2-3
D: TRBD1

DNA: TGTGCCAGCAGTGAAACGGGCGACCAGCCCCAGCATTTT
CDR3: CASSETGDQPQHF
size: -
V: TRBV6-1
J: TRBJ1-5
D: -

DNA: TGCGCCAGCAGCAACGGACAAGTCTCATACAATGAGCAGTTCTTC
CDR3: CASSNGQVSYNEQFF
size: -
V: TRBV5-1
J: TRBJ2-1
D: -

DNA: TGTGCCAGCAGCCAGGCGGAGCGGGACACCGGGGAGCTGTTTTTT
CDR3: CASSQAERDTGELFF
size: -
V: TRBV4-2
J: TRBJ2-2
D: -

DNA: TGCGCCAGTACCTCTAAGCGGGGGGGAAGCACAGATACGCAGTATTTT
CDR3: CASTSKRGGSTDTQYF
size: -
V: TRBV5-1
J: TRBJ2-3
D: TRBD2

DNA: TGTGCCAGCTCACCAGGGGGGGGCGGTGAAGCTTTCTTT
CDR3: CASSPGGGGEAFF
size: -
V: TRBV18
J: TRBJ1-1
D: -

DNA: TGTGCCAGCAGCTTCGACTTAACCCTGGGCACTGAAGCTTTCTTT
CDR3: CASSFDLTLGTEAFF
size: -
V: TRBV7-9
J: TRBJ1-1
D: -

DNA: TGTGCCTGGAGTTTAGGCAGGAAGAACACTGAAGCTTTCTTT
CDR3: CAWSLGRKNTEAFF
size: -
V: TRBV30
J: TRBJ1-1
D: -

DNA: TGTGCCAGCAGTTCCGACTGGACTAGGGGACAAGAGACCCAGTACTTC
CDR3: CASSSDWTRGQETQYF
size: -
V: TRBV6-5
J: TRBJ2-5
D: TRBD2

DNA: TGTGCCAGCAGCTTAGTGAGCGGACTCCTCGAGGGGGAGCAGTTCTTC
CDR3: CASSLVSGLLEGEQFF
size: -
V: TRBV11-2
J: TRBJ2-1
D: -

DNA: TGTGCCAGCACCTCCGGGACTACCAGAGGGGAGACCCAGTACTTC
CDR3: CASTSGTTRGETQYF
size: -
V: TRBV11-1
J: TRBJ2-5
D: TRBD2

DNA: TGTGCCTGGAGTGTAAAACAGGATCAGCCCCAGCATTTT
CDR3: CAWSVKQDQPQHF
size: few
V: TRBV30
J: TRBJ1-5
D: -

DNA: TGTGCCAGTAGTATTGAGGGGGTAGGGGCCAATGAGCAGTTCTTC
CDR3: CASSIEGVGANEQFF
size: -
V: TRBV19
J: TRBJ2-1
D: -

DNA: TGTGCCAGCTCCCCGCTTCGGGACCAGGACTGGGATACGCAGTATTTT
CDR3: CASSPLRDQDWDTQYF
size: -
V: TRBV18
J: TRBJ2-3
D: -

DNA: TGCAGCGTGCAGGGGCGCGCTAACTACGAGCAGTACTTC
CDR3: CSVQGRANYEQYF
size: -
V: TRBV29-1
J: TRBJ2-7
D: -

DNA: TGTGCCAGCAGTGAACTACAGGGCACCGGGGAGCTGTTTTTT
CDR3: CASSELQGTGELFF
size: -
V: TRBV6-1
J: TRBJ2-2
D: -